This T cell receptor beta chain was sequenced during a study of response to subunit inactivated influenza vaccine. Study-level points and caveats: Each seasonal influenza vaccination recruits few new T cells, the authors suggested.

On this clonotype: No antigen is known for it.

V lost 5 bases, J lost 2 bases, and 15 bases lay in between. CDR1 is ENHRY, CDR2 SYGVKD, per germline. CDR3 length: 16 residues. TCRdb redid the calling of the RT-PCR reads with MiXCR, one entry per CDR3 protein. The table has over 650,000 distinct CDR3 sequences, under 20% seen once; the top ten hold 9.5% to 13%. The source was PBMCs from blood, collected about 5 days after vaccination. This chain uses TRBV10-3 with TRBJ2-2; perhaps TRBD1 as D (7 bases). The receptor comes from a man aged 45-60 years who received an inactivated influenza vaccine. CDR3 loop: CAISFAGQLNTGELFF. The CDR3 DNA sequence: TGTGCCATCAGTTTCGCGGGACAGCTTAACACCGGGGAGCTGTTTTTT.